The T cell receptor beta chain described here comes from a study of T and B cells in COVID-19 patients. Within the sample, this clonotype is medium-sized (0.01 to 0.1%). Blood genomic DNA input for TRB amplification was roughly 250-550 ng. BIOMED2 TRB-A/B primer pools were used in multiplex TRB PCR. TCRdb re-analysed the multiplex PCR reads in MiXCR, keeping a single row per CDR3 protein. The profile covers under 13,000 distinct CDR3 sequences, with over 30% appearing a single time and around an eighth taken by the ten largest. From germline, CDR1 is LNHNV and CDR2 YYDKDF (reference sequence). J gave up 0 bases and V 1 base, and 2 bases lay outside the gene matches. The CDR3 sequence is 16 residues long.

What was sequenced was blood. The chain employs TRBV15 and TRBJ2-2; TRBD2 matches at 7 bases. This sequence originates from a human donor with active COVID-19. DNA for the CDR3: TGTGCCACCAGCAGAGCACGGGGGGCGAACACCGGGGAGCTGTTTTTT. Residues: CATSRARGANTGELFF. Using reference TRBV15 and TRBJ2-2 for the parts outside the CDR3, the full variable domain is DAMVIQNPRYQVTQFGKPVTLSCSQTLNHNVMYWYQQKSSQAPKLLFHYYDKDFNNEADTPDNFQSRRPNTSFCFLDIRSPGLGDTAMYLCATSRARGANTGELFFGEGSRLTVL.